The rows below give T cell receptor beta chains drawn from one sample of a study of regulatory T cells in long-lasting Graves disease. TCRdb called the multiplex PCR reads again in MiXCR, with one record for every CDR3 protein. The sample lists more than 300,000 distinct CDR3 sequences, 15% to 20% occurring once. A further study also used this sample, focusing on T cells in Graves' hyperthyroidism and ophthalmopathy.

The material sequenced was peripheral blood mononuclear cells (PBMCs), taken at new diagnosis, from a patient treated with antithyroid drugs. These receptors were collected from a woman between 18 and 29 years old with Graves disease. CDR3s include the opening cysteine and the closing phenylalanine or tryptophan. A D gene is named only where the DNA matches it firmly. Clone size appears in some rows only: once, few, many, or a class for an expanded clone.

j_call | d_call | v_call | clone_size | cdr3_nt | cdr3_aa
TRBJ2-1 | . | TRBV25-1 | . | TGTGCCAGCGGGAGATTCTACAATGAGCAGTTCTTC | CASGRFYNEQFF
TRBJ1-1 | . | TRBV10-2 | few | TGCGCCAGCAGTGAATTCGGAAGGGGCACTGAAGCTTTCTTT | CASSEFGRGTEAFF
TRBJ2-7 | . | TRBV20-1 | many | TGCAGTGCCTTCAGCGAGATCTACGAGCAGTACTTC | CSAFSEIYEQYF
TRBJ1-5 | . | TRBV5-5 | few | TGTGCCAGCAGCCTTGTGGGGAGGGTGAATCAGCCCCAGCATTTT | CASSLVGRVNQPQHF
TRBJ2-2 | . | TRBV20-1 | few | TGCAGTGCTGTAGGACTCGGGGGGAACACCGGGGAGCTGTTTTTT | CSAVGLGGNTGELFF
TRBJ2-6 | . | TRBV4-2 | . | TGTGCCAGCAGCCAAGAAGGGTTCTCTGGGGCCAACGTCCTGACTTTC | CASSQEGFSGANVLTF
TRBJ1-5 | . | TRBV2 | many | TGTGCCAGCAGTGACAGGGGTCATCAGCCCCAGCATTTT | CASSDRGHQPQHF
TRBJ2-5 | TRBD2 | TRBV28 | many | TGTGCCAGCAGTGTAGCGGGGGGGCTCCAAGAGACCCAGTACTTC | CASSVAGGLQETQYF
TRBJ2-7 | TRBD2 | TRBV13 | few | TGTGCCAGCGCACCATTATTGGAAATGACTAGCGGGGGAACCTACGAGCAGTACTTC | CASAPLLEMTSGGTYEQYF
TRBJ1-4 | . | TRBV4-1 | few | TGCGCCAGCAGCCCGGTAGGGGGGGCGCGGGAAAAACTGTTTTTT | CASSPVGGAREKLFF
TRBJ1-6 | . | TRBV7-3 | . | TGTGCCAGCAGCTCAGCGACAGGCCCGGGTTCACCCCTCCACTTT | CASSSATGPGSPLHF
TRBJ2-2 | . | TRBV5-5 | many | TGTGCCAGCAGCTATAGCGCGAACCCTACCGGGGAGCTGTTTTTT | CASSYSANPTGELFF
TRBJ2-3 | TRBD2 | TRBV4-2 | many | TGTGCCAGCAGCCCAAGGGGCCCAGCGGGGCGGGCAGATACGCAGTATTTT | CASSPRGPAGRADTQYF
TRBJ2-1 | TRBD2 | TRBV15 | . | TGTGCCACCAGCGTTAGCGGGAGCGAATTCGGTGAGCAGTTCTTC | CATSVSGSEFGEQFF
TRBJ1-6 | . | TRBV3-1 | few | TGTGCCAGCAGCCAAGATTCGAGGTTCTCCCCCCTCCACTTT | CASSQDSRFSPLHF
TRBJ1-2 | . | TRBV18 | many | TGTGCCAGCTCACGTGGGCTCTCATATGGCTACACCTTC | CASSRGLSYGYTF
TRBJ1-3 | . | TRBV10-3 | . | TGTGCCATCACCGAACAGGCCCACTCTGGAAACACCATATATTTT | CAITEQAHSGNTIYF
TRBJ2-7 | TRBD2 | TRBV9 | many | TGTGCCAGCGGGGTAGCGGGAGAAGGCTACGAGCAGTACTTC | CASGVAGEGYEQYF
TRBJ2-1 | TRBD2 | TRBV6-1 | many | TGTGCCAGCAGTGAGTGGGAGGGCCCCGTTGAGCAGTTCTTC | CASSEWEGPVEQFF
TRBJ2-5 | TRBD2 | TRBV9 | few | TGTGCCAGCAGCGTAGGCGAGATAGCGGGGGGGTACCAAGAGACCCAGTACTTC | CASSVGEIAGGYQETQYF
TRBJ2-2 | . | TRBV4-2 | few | TGTGCCAGCAGCCAGGACCGGATCGACGGAAGCACCTCCCAAAAGTGGACCGGGGAGCTGTTTTTT | CASSQDRIDGSTSQKWTGELFF
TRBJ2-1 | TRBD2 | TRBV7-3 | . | TGTGCCAGCAGCTTGAGCGGGGGGGCCAGGAATGAGCAGTTCTTC | CASSLSGGARNEQFF
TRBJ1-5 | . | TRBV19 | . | TGTGCCAGTAGTACTCCAGTACTGGGGGATGGTCAGCCCCAGCATTTT | CASSTPVLGDGQPQHF
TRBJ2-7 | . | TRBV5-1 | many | TGCGCCAGCAGACGGGACACCACCTACGAGCAGTACTTC | CASRRDTTYEQYF